The 26 T cell receptor beta chains in this list originate from one sample, sequenced in a study of cytomegalovirus exposure and HLA in healthy donors (dated by TCRdb to the late 2010s). Libraries were constructed by the immunoSEQ multiplex PCR assay. The multiplex PCR relied on a mix of 60 forward primers for TCR Vbeta segments and 13 reverse primers for TCR Jbeta segments. In its TCRdb copy, this immuneACCESS table keeps in-frame sequences only and misses some clones. Where compared with another copy, unresolved V genes explain less than half of these, and the others have no known cause. This sample lists about 150,000 clones; under 85% were detected once. The ten largest clones represent approximately 2.8% of the sample. Sequenced material: PBMCs. These receptors were taken from a man aged 18 to 29 in good health and CMV-seronegative.

The chain uses TRBV9 and TRBJ2-1; 8 nucleotides match TRBD1. V trimming: 4 bases; J trimming: 1 base; junction bases outside the gene matches: 7. CDR1 SGDLS and CDR2 YYNGEE come from the germline V gene. The CDR3 extends over 16 amino acids. The CDR3 sequence: CASSPKGQGSYNEQFF. CDR3 nucleotides: TGTGCCAGCAGCCCAAAAGGACAGGGTTCCTACAATGAGCAGTTCTTC.

The chain links TRBV7-8 to TRBJ1-1; D might be TRBD1 (6 bases). In germline, CDR1 is SGHVS, CDR2 FQNEAQ. V dropped 2 bases and J dropped 7 bases, with 17 bases sitting between them. There are 15 residues in the CDR3. The CDR3 DNA sequence: TGTGCCAGCAGCTTATATGACTGGGGGCGGGTTGAAGCTTTCTTT. This encodes CASSLYDWGRVEAFF. The full variable domain, with the rest looked up from reference TRBV7-8 and TRBJ1-1, is GAGVSQSPRYKVAKRGQDVALRCDPISGHVSLFWYQQALGQGPEFLTYFQNEAQLDKSGLPSDRFFAERPEGSVSTLKIQRTQQEDSAVYLCASSLYDWGRVEAFFGQGTRLTVV.

The chain has TRBV5-1 and TRBJ2-7; D gene unclear. The CDR3 length is 14 residues. CDR1 SGHRS and CDR2 YFSETQ come from the germline V gene. V gave up 4 bases and J gave up 3 bases, with 14 bases separating them. The CDR3 here is CASSRRLTDYEQYF. CDR3 coding DNA: TGCGCCAGCAGCCGACGCCTTACAGACTACGAGCAGTACTTC.

The chain uses TRBV18 and TRBJ1-4, with 7 bases lining up with TRBD1. The V gene's germline CDR1 is KGHSH and CDR2 LQKENI. This CDR3 region has 14 residues. V was pared by 1 base and J by 8 bases, with 4 bases of the junction left unmatched. CDR3: CASSPRQGAEKLFF. The DNA for the CDR3 is TGTGCCAGCTCACCACGACAGGGCGCCGAAAAACTGTTTTTT.

The chain uses TRBV28 and TRBJ1-1, with 9 bases that match TRBD1. J was trimmed by 6 bases and V by 3 bases; bases with no gene match: 5. The CDR3 consists of 14 residues. The germline V gene has CDR1 MDHEN and CDR2 SYDVKM. DNA of the CDR3: TGTGCCAGCAGTTTCCGGGACAGGGACCCTGAAGCTTTCTTT. Amino acid sequence: CASSFRDRDPEAFF. The full variable domain, its missing parts supplied by reference TRBV28 and TRBJ1-1, is DVKVTQSSRYLVKRTGEKVFLECVQDMDHENMFWYRQDPGLGLRLIYFSYDVKMKEKGDIPEGYSVSREKKERFSLILESASTNQTSMYLCASSFRDRDPEAFFGQGTRLTVV.

This chain uses TRBV10-3 with TRBJ2-5; TRBD1 is a possible D gene (6 bases). Judging by the DNA end, TRBJ2-7 fits better; the J call may be wrong. Germline V lookup: CDR1 ENHRY, CDR2 SYGVKD. CDR3 length equals 14 residues. The CDR3 protein is CASMGHTSSYEQYF. The CDR3, as DNA: TGTGCCTCTATGGGACATACGAGCTCCTACGAGCAGTACTTC.

The CDR3 sequence is CASSYRRHYEQYV. Written as DNA, the CDR3 is TGTGCCAGCAGTTACCGCCGGCACTACGAGCAGTACGTC. This chain uses TRBV6-5 with TRBJ2-7; no firm D call. This CDR3 has 13 residues. With 2 bases removed from V and 3 bases from J, the gap between germline ends came to 8 bases. The germline CDR1 and CDR2 sequences are MNHEY and SVGAGI.

This chain joins TRBV7-2 and TRBJ2-4; D is undetermined. Germline-derived CDR1 and CDR2 are SGHTA and FQGNSA. There are 17 residues in the CDR3. V lost 1 base and J lost 1, with 14 bases in between. CDR3 coding DNA: TGTGCCAGCAGCTTAGTAATGGTATTACGGGCCAAAAACATTCAGTACTTC. Amino acid sequence: CASSLVMVLRAKNIQYF.

The chain joins TRBV29-1 to TRBJ2-2, with TRBD2 as a possible D gene (5 bases). The V end was cut by 4 bases, the J end by 3 bases, with 9 bases between. Germline V gene data show CDR1 as SQVTM and CDR2 as ANQGSEA. The CDR3 contains 13 residues. The CDR3 nucleotides are TGCAGCGTTGGGGAGCGGTACACCGGGGAGCTGTTTTTT. Amino acid sequence: CSVGERYTGELFF.

This chain links TRBV28 with TRBJ2-5; D call uncertain. This CDR3 has 16 amino acids. With 5 bases removed from V and 1 base from J, the gap between germline ends came to 17 bases. In germline, CDR1 is MDHEN, CDR2 SYDVKM. This CDR3 is CASSHPRFEIQETQYF. CDR3 sequence (DNA): TGTGCCAGCAGTCACCCTAGATTTGAAATCCAAGAGACCCAGTACTTC.

The CDR3 DNA reads as TGTGCCAGCAGCCTTGGGGAGACGGAACCCTACGAGCAGTACTTC. Protein sequence: CASSLGETEPYEQYF. The genes are TRBV6-6 and TRBJ2-7; tentatively, D is TRBD2 (5 bases). V lost 6 bases and J 2 bases, leaving 17 bases between the germline ends. CDR3 length: 15 amino acids. Germline CDR1 and CDR2: MNHNY and SVGAGI (reference sequence).

A single count supports this clone. The sample has other DNA sequences that encode this CDR3 too. J is TRBJ1-2 and V is TRBV7-2, with 9 positions matching TRBD1. There are 13 residues in the CDR3. The germline CDR1 and CDR2 sequences are SGHTA and FQGNSA. The trim removed 3 bases at V and 4 bases at J, leaving 0 bases unmatched. CDR3 sequence: CASSLGQGYGYTF. The CDR3 DNA follows: TGTGCCAGCAGCTTGGGACAGGGCTATGGCTACACCTTC.

The sample holds one count of this clone. V and J are TRBV5-1 and TRBJ2-2, with 9 bases lining up with TRBD2. Germline values: CDR1 SGHRS, CDR2 YFSETQ. The CDR3 covers 16 residues. The ends lost 7 bases at V and 9 bases at J; junction bases unmatched: 16. CDR3 in DNA: TGCGCCAGCTCCTCAGCGGGGCTAGCGGGGATTAGGGAGCTGTTTTTT. It specifies CASSSAGLAGIRELFF. The whole variable domain, filled in from reference TRBV5-1 and TRBJ2-2, reads KAGVTQTPRYLIKTRGQQVTLSCSPISGHRSVSWYQQTPGQGLQFLFEYFSETQRNKGNFPGRFSGRQFSNSRSEMNVSTLELGDSALYLCASSSAGLAGIRELFFGEGSRLTVL.

The sample holds one count of this clone. J is TRBJ2-3 and V is TRBV2; maybe TRBD2 (6 bases). Germline V CDR1 and CDR2: SNHLY, FYNNEI. The CDR3 is 15 amino acids. Trimming cost V 4 bases and J 0 bases, with 11 bases left between them. The chain's CDR3 is CASSVVSGSTDTQYF. The DNA for the CDR3 is TGTGCCAGCAGTGTGGTTAGCGGAAGCACAGATACGCAGTATTTT.

The rearrangement joins TRBV19 to TRBJ1-5; D not certain. V was cut by 0 bases and J by 5 bases, with 5 bases left in between. Germline V gives CDR1 LNHDA, CDR2 SQIVND (reference sequence). The CDR3 runs to 13 residues. CDR3 sequence (DNA): TGTGCCAGTAGTATAGAGCGCGATCAGCCCCAGCATTTT. As protein: CASSIERDQPQHF.

The chain is built from TRBV5-6 and TRBJ2-1; 8 positions agree with TRBD1. The germline CDR1 and CDR2 sequences are SGHDT and YYEEEE. This CDR3 is 13 amino acids long. V lost 6 bases to trimming and J lost 7 bases; unmatched junction nucleotides: 6. Here the CDR3 DNA reads TGTGCCAGCAAGGGACAGGTGGCGAATGAGCAGTTCTTC. Protein sequence: CASKGQVANEQFF.

V gene TRBV7-2 combines with J gene TRBJ1-2; 10 bases fit TRBD1. This CDR3 has 13 amino acids. J gave up 8 bases and V 4 bases, and 4 bases lay outside the gene matches. Germline V CDR1 and CDR2: SGHTA, FQGNSA. The CDR3 is CASSSGQGVGYTF. The DNA for the CDR3 is TGTGCCAGCAGCTCCGGACAGGGGGTGGGCTACACCTTC.

The V and J genes are TRBV5-4 and TRBJ2-3; TRBD2 matches 9 bases. The V gene's germline CDR1 is SGHNT and CDR2 YYREEE (reference sequence). The CDR3 totals 17 residues. The V segment lost 1 base and the J segment 5 bases; nucleotides outside the gene matches: 11. The CDR3 nucleotides read TGTGCCAGCAGCTTGACGCTAGCGGGGCAGGGGGGAGATACGCAGTATTTT. Amino acids: CASSLTLAGQGGDTQYF.

The V call is TRBV7-6, the J call TRBJ2-4; tentative D call: TRBD2 (7 bases). V shed 4 bases and J shed 9 bases, with 19 bases lying between them. The germline V gene has CDR1 SGHVS and CDR2 FNYEAQ. This CDR3 has 15 amino acids. The CDR3 region has the DNA TGTGCCAGCAGCTCAGCCCGGGGGGCGGTTGGCATTCAGTACTTC. Protein product: CASSSARGAVGIQYF.

This clone was counted a few times. This rearrangement joins TRBV19 to TRBJ1-6; 9 nucleotides agree with TRBD1. V dropped 7 bases and J dropped 7; count of bases not matched to a gene: 11. In germline, CDR1 is LNHDA, CDR2 SQIVND (reference sequence). This CDR3 region has 16 residues. The CDR3 DNA sequence: TGTGCCAGTACCGGCCACCTGACAGGGGGGAATTCACCCCTCCACTTT. As protein: CASTGHLTGGNSPLHF.

CDR3 protein: CSVVVGSSYNEQFF. As DNA, the CDR3 is TGCAGCGTTGTGGTAGGGAGCTCCTACAATGAGCAGTTCTTC. The chain joins TRBV29-1 to TRBJ2-1, with D maybe TRBD2 (5 bases). V was pared by 4 bases and J by 0 bases, with 10 bases between. The CDR3 length is 14 residues. The germline V gene has CDR1 SQVTM and CDR2 ANQGSEA.

The V gene is TRBV6-5, the J gene TRBJ1-6; D uncertain. The CDR3 has 13 residues. Per germline, CDR1 MNHEY and CDR2 SVGAGI. Trimming removed 2 bases from V and 7 bases from J, with 6 bases in between. The CDR3 nucleotides read TGTGCCAGCAGTTACGTCCTCAATTCACCCCTCCACTTT. This sequence encodes CASSYVLNSPLHF.

This chain uses TRBV6-6 with TRBJ2-3; D is unclear. This CDR3 region has 13 residues. V gave up 5 bases and J gave up 0 bases, with 6 bases separating them. Per the germline V gene, CDR1 is MNHNY and CDR2 is SVGAGI (reference sequence). CDR3 amino acids: CASSLLSTDTQYF. The CDR3 DNA follows: TGTGCCAGCAGTCTCCTAAGCACAGATACGCAGTATTTT.

V usage is TRBV5-1 and J usage is TRBJ2-3; D gene unclear. V was cut by 6 bases and J by 1 base, with 15 bases left in between. Germline CDR1 is SGHRS and CDR2 is YFSETQ. CDR3 length: 15 residues. The CDR3 nucleotides read TGCGCCAGCACCATTAGAGGAGAGGGCACAGATACGCAGTATTTT. The encoded protein is CASTIRGEGTDTQYF.

Comment on this clone: This clone may be a read error of a much larger clone one base away. The chain links TRBV6-1 to TRBJ2-6; 8 bases map to TRBD1. CDR1 is MNHNS and CDR2 is SASEGT in the germline V gene. The CDR3 sequence is 13 residues long. The CDR3 DNA reads as TGTGCCAGCGGGACAGGTGGGGCCAACGGCCTGACTTTC. Translated, it gives CASGTGGANGLTF.

The chain couples TRBV29-1 to TRBJ2-5; possible D gene TRBD1, 6 bases. The CDR3 loop spans 12 amino acids. V was shortened by 4 bases and J by 2 bases, with 8 bases between the two germline ends. CDR1 is SQVTM and CDR2 is ANQGSEA in the germline V gene. The CDR3 DNA reads TGCAGCGTTGGGACAGCGCAAGAGACCCAGTACTTC. This sequence encodes CSVGTAQETQYF.